This is a list of T cell receptor beta chains from one sample in a study of control samples from healthy donors and cancer patients. TCRdb's table, derived via immunoSEQ multiplex PCR, lists solely in-frame clones and lacks some. The table shows around 90,000 clones, with about 85% occurring only once. Sequences were obtained from blood. Every receptor here comes from a woman between 40 and 55 years old in good health. The CDR3 runs from the conserved cysteine through the conserved F or W. A D gene is named only where the DNA matches it firmly. Clone size appears in some rows only: once, few, many, or a class for an expanded clone.

D,size,V,J,CDR3,DNA
NA,NA,TRBV2,TRBJ2-7,CASRALVLGSHEQYF,TGTGCCAGCAGGGCCCTGGTGCTGGGTTCCCACGAGCAGTACTTC
TRBD1,NA,TRBV5-4,TRBJ2-2,CASSLGSGQGFAGELFF,TGTGCCAGCAGCTTGGGGTCGGGACAGGGATTCGCCGGGGAGCTGTTTTTT
NA,NA,TRBV13,TRBJ2-3,CASSLFSGFDPAITDTQYF,TGTGCCAGCAGCTTATTTTCTGGGTTTGATCCTGCTATTACAGATACGCAGTATTTT
NA,NA,TRBV5-1,TRBJ1-1,CASSLDRDSEAFF,TGCGCCAGCAGCTTGGACAGGGATAGTGAAGCTTTCTTT
NA,NA,TRBV7-3,TRBJ2-3,CASSERSPGTDTQYF,TGTGCCAGCAGCGAAAGGTCCCCAGGCACAGATACGCAGTATTTT
NA,NA,TRBV6-5,TRBJ2-3,CASSSLYREDTQYF,TGTGCCAGCAGTTCCTTGTACAGGGAAGATACGCAGTATTTT
NA,NA,TRBV7-2,TRBJ1-4,CASSLSRSDEKLFF,TGTGCCAGCAGCTTAAGCAGGAGTGATGAAAAACTGTTTTTT
NA,NA,TRBV19,TRBJ1-6,CASSEGSNSPLHF,TGTGCCAGTAGTGAAGGGTCTAATTCACCCCTCCACTTT
NA,NA,TRBV5-1,TRBJ2-1,CASSLGPENEQFF,TGCGCCAGCAGCTTGGGTCCAGAAAATGAGCAGTTCTTC
NA,NA,TRBV2,TRBJ2-1,CASSATWGYNEQFF,TGTGCCAGCAGTGCTACTTGGGGGTACAATGAGCAGTTCTTC
TRBD1,NA,TRBV6-5,TRBJ1-2,CASSSQGGDRYGYTF,TGTGCCAGCAGTTCACAGGGGGGTGATAGGTATGGCTACACCTTC
NA,NA,TRBV4-1,TRBJ1-6,CASSQGGGSWNSPLHF,TGCGCCAGCAGCCAAGGAGGGGGGAGTTGGAATTCACCCCTCCACTTT
NA,NA,TRBV19,TRBJ1-1,CASSMGSGPEAFF,TGTGCCAGTAGTATGGGCAGCGGCCCTGAAGCTTTCTTT
TRBD1,NA,TRBV30,TRBJ1-5,CAWSAAGGRGSQPQHF,TGTGCCTGGAGTGCCGCGGGTGGCAGGGGGAGTCAGCCCCAGCATTTT
TRBD2,few,TRBV18,TRBJ2-3,CASSPPTSGGDTQYF,TGTGCCAGCTCACCACCGACTAGCGGGGGGGATACGCAGTATTTT
TRBD1,NA,TRBV19,TRBJ2-1,CASSPDRGNEQFF,TGTGCCAGTAGTCCCGACAGGGGGAATGAGCAGTTCTTC
TRBD2,NA,TRBV7-2,TRBJ2-4,CASSLIASGGAGRNIQYF,TGTGCCAGCAGCTTGATAGCTAGCGGGGGGGCCGGGAGAAACATTCAGTACTTC
NA,NA,TRBV10-3,TRBJ2-2,CATGNSAGDTGELFF,TGTGCCACTGGGAACAGTGCAGGGGACACCGGGGAGCTGTTTTTT
NA,NA,TRBV30,TRBJ1-1,CAWDPGAPVDTEAFF,TGTGCCTGGGACCCGGGGGCACCGGTCGACACTGAAGCTTTCTTT
TRBD2,NA,TRBV18,TRBJ2-5,CASSPTSGEETQYF,TGTGCCAGCTCACCGACTAGCGGGGAAGAGACCCAGTACTTC